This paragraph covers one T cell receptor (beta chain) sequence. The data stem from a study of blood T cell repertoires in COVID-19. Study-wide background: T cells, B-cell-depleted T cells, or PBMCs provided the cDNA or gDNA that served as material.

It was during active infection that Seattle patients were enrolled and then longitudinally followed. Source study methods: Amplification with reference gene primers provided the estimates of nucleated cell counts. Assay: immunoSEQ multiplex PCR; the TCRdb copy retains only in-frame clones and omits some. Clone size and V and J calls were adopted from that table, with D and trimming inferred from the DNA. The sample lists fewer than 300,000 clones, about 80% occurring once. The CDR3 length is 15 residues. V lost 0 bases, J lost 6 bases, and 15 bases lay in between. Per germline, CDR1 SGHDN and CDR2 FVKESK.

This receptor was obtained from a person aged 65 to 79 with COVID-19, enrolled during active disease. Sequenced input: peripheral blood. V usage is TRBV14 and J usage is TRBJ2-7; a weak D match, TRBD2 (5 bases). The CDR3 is CASSQDFISGFEQYF. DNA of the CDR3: TGTGCCAGCAGCCAAGATTTCATCTCGGGGTTCGAGCAGTACTTC.